This is a list of T cell receptor beta chains from one sample in a study of blood T cells in healthy people across ages. One entry per CDR3 protein, called by TCRdb with MiXCR from the 5' RACE reads. The sample lists approximately 780,000 distinct CDR3 sequences, about 26% occurring once. This sample also belongs to another study, concerning T cells of mothers and their children.

The specimen was blood. These receptor sequences come from a boy younger than 18 in good health. Both conserved end residues are part of each CDR3. A D gene is named only where the DNA matches it firmly. Only some rows state a clone size, as once, few, many or a class for expanded clones.

v_gene: TRBV7-8; d_gene: NA; abundance: NA; j_gene: TRBJ2-1; CDR3aa: CASSLDIAEGLGDEQFF; CDR3nt: TGTGCCAGCAGCTTAGATATTGCGGAGGGGCTAGGCGATGAGCAGTTCTTC
v_gene: TRBV20-1; d_gene: NA; abundance: once; j_gene: TRBJ1-4; CDR3aa: CSATTGSRGGKLFF; CDR3nt: TGCAGTGCTACCACGGGATCCCGGGGTGGAAAACTGTTTTTT
v_gene: TRBV4-1; d_gene: TRBD2; abundance: many; j_gene: TRBJ2-5; CDR3aa: CASSHPGLAGGPFQETQYF; CDR3nt: TGCGCCAGCAGCCACCCTGGACTAGCGGGGGGGCCTTTTCAAGAGACCCAGTACTTC
v_gene: TRBV2; d_gene: TRBD2; abundance: once; j_gene: TRBJ2-5; CDR3aa: CASRLAAQETQYF; CDR3nt: TGTGCCAGTCGACTAGCGGCCCAAGAGACCCAGTACTTC
v_gene: TRBV7-9; d_gene: NA; abundance: NA; j_gene: TRBJ1-4; CDR3aa: CASREGTNEKLFF; CDR3nt: TGTGCCAGCAGGGAGGGAACTAATGAAAAACTGTTTTTT
v_gene: TRBV20-1; d_gene: NA; abundance: NA; j_gene: TRBJ2-1; CDR3aa: CSATITPSSYNEQFF; CDR3nt: TGCAGTGCTACCATTACTCCAAGCTCCTACAATGAGCAGTTCTTC
v_gene: TRBV19; d_gene: NA; abundance: few; j_gene: TRBJ2-7; CDR3aa: CASSSGRTRLGSEQYF; CDR3nt: TGTGCCAGTAGTTCAGGACGGACAAGGTTGGGCTCCGAGCAGTACTTC
v_gene: TRBV6-6; d_gene: NA; abundance: NA; j_gene: TRBJ1-1; CDR3aa: CASSVRAQGEAFF; CDR3nt: TGTGCCAGCAGTGTCCGGGCCCAAGGGGAAGCTTTCTTT
v_gene: TRBV6-5; d_gene: TRBD2; abundance: NA; j_gene: TRBJ2-2; CDR3aa: CASSYSGGGGAYTGELFF; CDR3nt: TGTGCCAGCAGTTACTCTGGGGGCGGGGGGGCCTACACCGGGGAGCTGTTTTTT
v_gene: TRBV29-1; d_gene: TRBD1; abundance: few; j_gene: TRBJ1-1; CDR3aa: CSVHRGNTEAFF; CDR3nt: TGCAGCGTGCACAGGGGGAACACTGAAGCTTTCTTT
v_gene: TRBV6-1; d_gene: NA; abundance: NA; j_gene: TRBJ1-2; CDR3aa: CASRNPLGKYGYTF; CDR3nt: TGTGCCAGCAGAAATCCCCTGGGGAAGTATGGCTACACCTTC
v_gene: TRBV29-1; d_gene: NA; abundance: many; j_gene: TRBJ2-5; CDR3aa: CSVEDRTYQETQYF; CDR3nt: TGCAGCGTTGAAGACAGAACTTACCAAGAGACCCAGTACTTC
v_gene: TRBV15; d_gene: NA; abundance: few; j_gene: TRBJ2-7; CDR3aa: CATSRDSLGGILTYEQYF; CDR3nt: TGTGCCACCAGCAGAGATTCTCTCGGAGGGATTTTGACCTACGAGCAGTACTTC
v_gene: TRBV5-5; d_gene: TRBD1; abundance: NA; j_gene: TRBJ1-4; CDR3aa: CASSSDRGSEKLFF; CDR3nt: TGTGCCAGCAGTTCCGACAGGGGATCTGAAAAACTGTTTTTT
v_gene: TRBV9; d_gene: NA; abundance: NA; j_gene: TRBJ1-2; CDR3aa: CASSVAMESYGYTF; CDR3nt: TGTGCCAGCAGCGTAGCTATGGAAAGCTATGGCTACACCTTC
v_gene: TRBV6-5; d_gene: TRBD1; abundance: NA; j_gene: TRBJ1-5; CDR3aa: CASGQGVNQPQHF; CDR3nt: TGTGCCAGCGGCCAGGGGGTCAATCAGCCCCAGCATTTT
v_gene: TRBV4-3; d_gene: NA; abundance: few; j_gene: TRBJ2-6; CDR3aa: CASSQGRSSGANVLTF; CDR3nt: TGCGCCAGCAGCCAAGGTCGGAGCTCTGGGGCCAACGTCCTGACTTTC
v_gene: TRBV5-1; d_gene: TRBD1; abundance: many; j_gene: TRBJ1-1; CDR3aa: CASSPGQGAEAFF; CDR3nt: TGTGCCAGCAGCCCCGGACAGGGCGCTGAAGCTTTCTTT
v_gene: TRBV28; d_gene: TRBD1; abundance: NA; j_gene: TRBJ1-2; CDR3aa: CASSFSRDSKDYGYTF; CDR3nt: TGTGCCAGCAGTTTCTCTCGGGACAGTAAAGACTATGGCTACACCTTC
v_gene: TRBV20-1; d_gene: NA; abundance: once; j_gene: TRBJ1-1; CDR3aa: CSARERGSGAFF; CDR3nt: TGCAGTGCTAGAGAACGGGGCTCAGGAGCTTTCTTT
v_gene: TRBV5-1; d_gene: NA; abundance: few; j_gene: TRBJ1-4; CDR3aa: CASSAGGETTNEKLFF; CDR3nt: TGCGCCAGCAGCGCTGGGGGGGAGACAACTAATGAAAAACTGTTTTTT
v_gene: TRBV9; d_gene: TRBD1; abundance: few; j_gene: TRBJ1-4; CDR3aa: CASSARDRVNEKLFF; CDR3nt: TGTGCCAGCAGCGCCCGGGACAGGGTTAATGAAAAACTGTTTTTT
v_gene: TRBV28; d_gene: NA; abundance: NA; j_gene: TRBJ1-1; CDR3aa: CASSPTHTYSTEAFF; CDR3nt: TGTGCCAGCAGTCCTACTCATACTTATTCGACTGAAGCTTTCTTT
v_gene: TRBV4-1; d_gene: NA; abundance: NA; j_gene: TRBJ2-5; CDR3aa: CASSQGRSTGSGRETQYF; CDR3nt: TGCGCCAGCAGCCAAGGCAGGTCGACAGGGTCAGGGAGGGAGACCCAGTACTTC
v_gene: TRBV7-6; d_gene: NA; abundance: few; j_gene: TRBJ1-6; CDR3aa: CASSLGSTWNSPLHF; CDR3nt: TGTGCCAGCAGCCTCGGGTCTACCTGGAATTCACCCCTCCACTTT
v_gene: TRBV28; d_gene: NA; abundance: NA; j_gene: TRBJ2-6; CDR3aa: CASGLGSGANVLTF; CDR3nt: TGTGCCAGCGGTCTGGGCTCTGGGGCCAACGTCCTGACTTTC
v_gene: TRBV7-8; d_gene: NA; abundance: few; j_gene: TRBJ2-1; CDR3aa: CASSSPGAGAPYNEQFF; CDR3nt: TGTGCCAGCAGCTCCCCCGGGGCGGGGGCCCCCTACAATGAGCAGTTCTTC
v_gene: TRBV7-7; d_gene: NA; abundance: NA; j_gene: TRBJ1-2; CDR3aa: CASSRRRPDHGYTF; CDR3nt: TGTGCTAGCAGCCGACGCCGGCCAGACCATGGCTACACCTTC
v_gene: TRBV7-2; d_gene: NA; abundance: few; j_gene: TRBJ2-2; CDR3aa: CASSLRRGGSTGELFF; CDR3nt: TGTGCCAGCAGCTTAAGGCGGGGAGGTAGCACCGGGGAGCTGTTTTTT
v_gene: TRBV14; d_gene: NA; abundance: NA; j_gene: TRBJ1-5; CDR3aa: CASSQDWGADQPQHF; CDR3nt: TGTGCCAGCAGCCAAGATTGGGGTGCAGATCAGCCCCAGCATTTT
v_gene: TRBV11-2; d_gene: TRBD1; abundance: NA; j_gene: TRBJ2-7; CDR3aa: CASSLDRGTYEQYF; CDR3nt: TGTGCCAGCAGTCTTGACAGGGGCACCTACGAGCAGTACTTC
v_gene: TRBV12-3/TRBV12-4; d_gene: TRBD2; abundance: NA; j_gene: TRBJ2-5; CDR3aa: CASTHMGGRTQETQYF; CDR3nt: TGTGCCAGCACACACATGGGGGGGAGAACCCAAGAGACCCAGTACTTC
v_gene: TRBV7-9; d_gene: NA; abundance: NA; j_gene: TRBJ2-4; CDR3aa: CASSLPELAKNIQYF; CDR3nt: TGTGCCAGCAGCTTACCGGAACTAGCCAAAAACATTCAGTACTTC
v_gene: TRBV4-3; d_gene: TRBD2; abundance: NA; j_gene: TRBJ2-3; CDR3aa: CASSQDLAGAADTQYF; CDR3nt: TGCGCCAGCAGCCAAGACCTAGCGGGAGCAGCAGATACGCAGTATTTT
v_gene: TRBV4-2; d_gene: NA; abundance: NA; j_gene: TRBJ2-3; CDR3aa: CASSQGLNTQYF; CDR3nt: TGTGCCAGCAGCCAAGGGTTAAATACGCAGTATTTT
v_gene: TRBV7-2; d_gene: TRBD2; abundance: NA; j_gene: TRBJ2-3; CDR3aa: CASSPWTSGGRTDTQYF; CDR3nt: TGTGCCAGCAGCCCGTGGACTAGCGGGGGACGCACAGATACGCAGTATTTT
v_gene: TRBV9; d_gene: NA; abundance: many; j_gene: TRBJ2-5; CDR3aa: CASSDVPDTLGETQYF; CDR3nt: TGTGCCAGCAGCGACGTGCCGGACACCCTCGGGGAGACCCAGTACTTC